A selection of T cell receptor beta chains follows, all from one sample in a study of blood T cell repertoires in COVID-19. The data were produced by immunoSEQ multiplex PCR, yet TCRdb's version contains in-frame clones alone and is incomplete. The profile shows 95,000 to 150,000 clones, 79% of them singletons. Sequenced sample: peripheral blood. The origin of the receptors is a woman of 80 years or more with acute or convalescent COVID-19. Both conserved end residues are part of each CDR3. A D gene is named only where the DNA matches it firmly. Only some rows state a clone size, as once, few, many or a class for expanded clones.

d_gene: -; v_gene: TRBV19; abundance: -; j_gene: TRBJ1-3; CDR3nt: TGTGCCAGTCAGGGAAACACCATATATTTT; CDR3aa: CASQGNTIYF
d_gene: TRBD1; v_gene: TRBV10-3; abundance: -; j_gene: TRBJ2-3; CDR3nt: TGTGCCATCAACACAGGGGGCGCGATAGATACGCAGTATTTT; CDR3aa: CAINTGGAIDTQYF
d_gene: -; v_gene: TRBV30; abundance: -; j_gene: TRBJ2-1; CDR3nt: TGTGCCTGGATAAAGTGGGAGAACAATGAGCAGTTCTTC; CDR3aa: CAWIKWENNEQFF
d_gene: -; v_gene: TRBV24-1; abundance: few; j_gene: TRBJ1-4; CDR3nt: TGTGCCACCATGGGGGGGGCAGTGGAAAAACTGTTTTTT; CDR3aa: CATMGGAVEKLFF
d_gene: TRBD1; v_gene: TRBV11-2; abundance: -; j_gene: TRBJ1-1; CDR3nt: TGTGCCAGCAGCTTAGACAGGGGGACTGAAGCTTTCTTT; CDR3aa: CASSLDRGTEAFF
d_gene: TRBD2; v_gene: TRBV9; abundance: once; j_gene: TRBJ2-1; CDR3nt: TGTGCCAGCAGCGTTAGCGGGAGCCACTACAATGAGCAGTTCTTC; CDR3aa: CASSVSGSHYNEQFF
d_gene: -; v_gene: TRBV10-3; abundance: -; j_gene: TRBJ1-2; CDR3nt: TGTGCCATCAGTGAGTTCCAGGGCTATGGCTACACCTTC; CDR3aa: CAISEFQGYGYTF
d_gene: -; v_gene: TRBV2; abundance: -; j_gene: TRBJ2-5; CDR3nt: TGTGCCAGCTGTATTACAGACCAAGAGACCCAGTACTTC; CDR3aa: CASCITDQETQYF
d_gene: -; v_gene: TRBV5-8; abundance: -; j_gene: TRBJ1-4; CDR3nt: TGTGCCAGCAGCTTGAATCGGGGAGGGGGAGCCTTTAATGAAAAACTGTTTTTT; CDR3aa: CASSLNRGGGAFNEKLFF
d_gene: -; v_gene: TRBV11-2; abundance: -; j_gene: TRBJ1-6; CDR3nt: TGTGCCAGCAGCCTAAGCTCCTATAATTCACCCCTCCACTTT; CDR3aa: CASSLSSYNSPLHF
d_gene: TRBD1; v_gene: TRBV30; abundance: -; j_gene: TRBJ2-7; CDR3nt: TGTGCCTGGTCGACAGGGGGCACCTACGAGCAGTACTTC; CDR3aa: CAWSTGGTYEQYF
d_gene: TRBD1; v_gene: TRBV7-3; abundance: -; j_gene: TRBJ2-1; CDR3nt: TGTGCCAGCAGCTTAAGACAGGGGGCTGATGAGCAGTTCTTC; CDR3aa: CASSLRQGADEQFF
d_gene: TRBD1; v_gene: TRBV2; abundance: -; j_gene: TRBJ1-1; CDR3nt: TGTGCCAGCAGTAACAGGGGGTTTGAAGCTTTCTTT; CDR3aa: CASSNRGFEAFF
d_gene: -; v_gene: TRBV19; abundance: -; j_gene: TRBJ1-1; CDR3nt: TGTGCCAGCGACCCGCGGGAGGGGGCTGAAGCTTTCTTT; CDR3aa: CASDPREGAEAFF
d_gene: -; v_gene: TRBV7-9; abundance: few; j_gene: TRBJ2-1; CDR3nt: TGTGCCAGCAGGCTAGCTGGAGGAGATGAGCAGTTCTTC; CDR3aa: CASRLAGGDEQFF
d_gene: -; v_gene: TRBV7-9; abundance: -; j_gene: TRBJ1-2; CDR3nt: TGTGCCAGCAGCCCGGGGGAAGGGCTAGGTGGCTACACCTTC; CDR3aa: CASSPGEGLGGYTF
d_gene: -; v_gene: TRBV28; abundance: -; j_gene: TRBJ1-1; CDR3nt: TGTGCCAGCATGCGGGGGGGCTCGAACACTGAAGCTTTCTTT; CDR3aa: CASMRGGSNTEAFF
d_gene: -; v_gene: TRBV5-8; abundance: few; j_gene: TRBJ1-3; CDR3nt: TGTGCCAGCAGCTTGCAGCAGGGTAAAAACACCATATATTTT; CDR3aa: CASSLQQGKNTIYF
d_gene: TRBD1; v_gene: TRBV7-9; abundance: -; j_gene: TRBJ1-2; CDR3nt: TGTGCCAGCAGACGGGGGACAGGGGATGGCTACACCTTC; CDR3aa: CASRRGTGDGYTF
d_gene: TRBD2; v_gene: TRBV5-5; abundance: -; j_gene: TRBJ2-5; CDR3nt: TGTGCCAGCAGACCTAGCGGCCAAGAGACCCAGTACTTC; CDR3aa: CASRPSGQETQYF
d_gene: -; v_gene: TRBV19; abundance: -; j_gene: TRBJ1-1; CDR3nt: TGTGCCAGTAGTATGGTCGGGTACGCCACTGAAGCTTTCTTT; CDR3aa: CASSMVGYATEAFF
d_gene: TRBD1; v_gene: TRBV11-2; abundance: -; j_gene: TRBJ1-1; CDR3nt: TGTGCCAGCAGCCCGCGGGACAGGGGTCTCGCTGAAGCTTTCTTT; CDR3aa: CASSPRDRGLAEAFF
d_gene: -; v_gene: TRBV19; abundance: -; j_gene: TRBJ2-5; CDR3nt: TGTGCCACAACCCGGGGAGCGGGTACGGAGCACCAGTACTTC; CDR3aa: CATTRGAGTEHQYF
d_gene: TRBD1; v_gene: TRBV3-1/TRBV3-2; abundance: -; j_gene: TRBJ2-7; CDR3nt: TGTGCCAGCAGCCAGGGACAGGGGGCGGACGAGCAGTACTTC; CDR3aa: CASSQGQGADEQYF
d_gene: TRBD2; v_gene: TRBV11-2; abundance: few; j_gene: TRBJ2-5; CDR3nt: TGTGCCAGCAGCCCACTACCTAGCGGGGGGTACCAAGAGACCCAGTACTTC; CDR3aa: CASSPLPSGGYQETQYF
d_gene: TRBD1; v_gene: TRBV18; abundance: -; j_gene: TRBJ1-6; CDR3nt: TGTGCCAGCTCACCGCCGGACAGGGGGCGAGGCTCACCCCTCCACTTT; CDR3aa: CASSPPDRGRGSPLHF
d_gene: -; v_gene: TRBV3-1/TRBV3-2; abundance: -; j_gene: TRBJ1-6; CDR3nt: TGTGCCAGCAGCCTGGGCAGGGAAAATTCACCCCTCCACTTT; CDR3aa: CASSLGRENSPLHF
d_gene: -; v_gene: TRBV11-3; abundance: -; j_gene: TRBJ2-7; CDR3nt: TGTGCCAGCAGCTTAGTGGTGAGGACTCCTCCCCTCCGGAGGCACTACGAGCAGTACTTC; CDR3aa: CASSLVVRTPPLRRHYEQYF
d_gene: -; v_gene: TRBV19; abundance: -; j_gene: TRBJ1-1; CDR3nt: TGTGCCAGTAGAGAGCAGGGGCCGAACACTGAAGCTTTCTTT; CDR3aa: CASREQGPNTEAFF
d_gene: TRBD1; v_gene: TRBV5-7; abundance: -; j_gene: TRBJ2-3; CDR3nt: TGTGCCAGCAGCATAGGGACAGGGATTGGCACAGATACGCAGTATTTT; CDR3aa: CASSIGTGIGTDTQYF
d_gene: -; v_gene: TRBV15; abundance: few; j_gene: TRBJ1-4; CDR3nt: TGTGCCACCAGCAATTACGGGGTTAATGAAAAACTGTTTTTT; CDR3aa: CATSNYGVNEKLFF
d_gene: -; v_gene: TRBV7-9; abundance: -; j_gene: TRBJ2-1; CDR3nt: TGTGCCAGCAGCTCAGGGAATGAGCAGTTCTTC; CDR3aa: CASSSGNEQFF
d_gene: TRBD1; v_gene: TRBV19; abundance: -; j_gene: TRBJ1-1; CDR3nt: TGTGCCAGTAGTCAAACAGGGGGCGCCTCCACTGAAGCTTTCTTT; CDR3aa: CASSQTGGASTEAFF
d_gene: -; v_gene: TRBV7-9; abundance: once; j_gene: TRBJ2-6; CDR3nt: TGTGCCAGCAGCTTAGCAGGAGACGTCCTGACTTTC; CDR3aa: CASSLAGDVLTF
d_gene: TRBD1; v_gene: TRBV18; abundance: -; j_gene: TRBJ1-6; CDR3nt: TGTGCCAGCTCACCACGACAGGGGGCAGGTTCAAGTTCACCCCTCCACTTT; CDR3aa: CASSPRQGAGSSSPLHF
d_gene: TRBD2; v_gene: TRBV9; abundance: once; j_gene: TRBJ2-3; CDR3nt: TGTGCCAGCAGCTCTAGACTAGCGGGGGGAAACACAGATACGCAGTATTTT; CDR3aa: CASSSRLAGGNTDTQYF
d_gene: -; v_gene: TRBV4-3; abundance: -; j_gene: TRBJ2-5; CDR3nt: TGCGCCAGCAGCCAAGACGCGTTTACAGAGACCCAGTACTTC; CDR3aa: CASSQDAFTETQYF